What follows is one T cell receptor (beta chain) and its context. Each exposed participant met a COVID-19 case in the 2 weeks preceding study entry. This sample was included in a study of blood T cell repertoires in COVID-19. Profiled with immunoSEQ multiplex PCR; TCRdb holds only in-frame clones, not every one. The table shows about 200,000 clones, with around nine tenths occurring only once. CDR3 length equals 14 residues. Germline values: CDR1 SNHLY, CDR2 FYNNEI. V lost 7 bases to trimming and J lost 0 bases, with 10 bases between them. This TCR derives from a woman between 25 and 40 years old who had been exposed to COVID-19. Sequenced material: PBMCs or T cells enriched from blood (not recorded which). The rearrangement uses TRBV2 and TRBJ2-1; D call uncertain. CDR3 bases: TGTGCCAGCACTTTGGAGAGCTCCTACAATGAGCAGTTCTTC. Amino acid sequence: CASTLESSYNEQFF. Combining the CDR3 with reference TRBV2 and TRBJ2-1 gives the whole variable domain EPEVTQTPSHQVTQMGQEVILRCVPISNHLYFYWYRQILGQKVEFLVSFYNNEISEKSEIFDDQFSVERPDGSNFTLKIRSTKLEDSAMYFCASTLESSYNEQFFGPGTRLTVL.